Sequencing of this T cell receptor (beta chain) was carried out in a study of blood T cell repertoires in COVID-19. Measured with immunoSEQ multiplex PCR; TCRdb has only the in-frame clones, and not every one. Of about 270,000 clones detected, approximately 85% appear once; the ten largest clones hold about 9.1%. Donors were grouped by their self-reported clinical history. CDR3 length equals 15 residues. Losses at the gene ends were 1 base for V and 2 bases for J; bases not matched to a gene: 1. Germline assignment: CDR1 SGHAT and CDR2 FQNNGV. The sequencing input was PBMCs or T cells enriched from blood (not recorded which). The rearrangement joins TRBV11-2 to TRBJ2-2; 7 nucleotides line up with TRBD1. The receptor was isolated from a woman in her forties or fifties with acute COVID-19. The CDR3 here is CASSLGQGNTGELFF. The CDR3 coding sequence is TGTGCCAGCAGCTTAGGACAGGGAAACACCGGGGAGCTGTTTTTT.